A single sample gave rise to the 11 T cell receptor beta chains below, sequenced in a study of graft-versus-host responses after intestinal transplantation. TCRdb keeps only in-frame clones here, not all; method: immunoSEQ multiplex PCR. The sample has 75,000 to 100,000 clones, around 90% seen once; the top ten hold about 16%. The material was PBMCs, obtained approximately 470 days after intestinal transplant. These receptors were taken from a human patient who received an intestinal transplant, so some T cells may come from the graft donor.

On this clone itself: The same CDR3 arises from other DNA sequences in this sample as well. V usage is TRBV7-6 and J usage is TRBJ2-7; tentatively, D is TRBD1 (6 bases). The CDR3 sequence is 13 residues long. CDR1 is SGHVS and CDR2 is FNYEAQ in the germline V gene. Trimming shortened V by 1 base and J by 4 bases, and 8 bases separated the two germline ends. CDR3 protein: CASSLGTAYEQYF. The CDR3 DNA is TGTGCCAGCAGCTTAGGGACAGCGTACGAGCAGTACTTC.

A note on this clone: An end of the junction differs from the germline gene, which may be a read error. Other DNA sequences in this specimen translate into the identical CDR3. The chain has TRBV4-2 and TRBJ1-1, with D possibly TRBD1 on 6 matching bases. In germline, CDR1 is LGHNA, CDR2 YNFKEQ. This CDR3 has 12 amino acids. The CDR3 bases are TGTGCCACCGGGGGGCTGAACACTGAAGCCTTCTTT. This sequence encodes CATGGLNTEAFF.

The genes are TRBV5-5 and TRBJ2-1; TRBD1 is a possible D gene (5 bases). Germline V gene data show CDR1 as SGHKS and CDR2 as YYEKEE (reference sequence). The V end lost 5 bases, the J end lost 8 bases, and 14 bases lay between the germline ends. The CDR3 is made up of 13 amino acids. Here the CDR3 DNA reads TGTGCCAGCAGGCCAAGGGGTGGCGATGAGCAGTTCTTC. Protein: CASRPRGGDEQFF.

V gene TRBV14 combines with J gene TRBJ1-1; D call uncertain. Between the trimmed V and J ends, which lost 2 bases and 3 bases, there was a span of 13 bases. The germline V gene has CDR1 SGHDN and CDR2 FVKESK. The CDR3 has 15 residues. In nucleotides, the CDR3 is TGTGCCAGCAGCCAATTGGTTAACCGGGACACTGAAGCTTTCTTT. Amino acids: CASSQLVNRDTEAFF.

This chain connects TRBV29-1 to TRBJ2-2, with D tentatively TRBD1 (6 bases). CDR3 length equals 14 residues. The V and J ends lost 6 bases and 4 bases respectively, with 15 bases between them. Per the germline V gene, CDR1 is SQVTM and CDR2 is ANQGSEA. The DNA for the CDR3 is TGCAGCGTCGCTTCGGGACACAGCACCGGGGAGCTGTTTTTT. As protein: CSVASGHSTGELFF.

The chain couples TRBV10-1 to TRBJ2-1; unclear D gene. This CDR3 is built from 13 residues. The V gene's germline CDR1 is WNHNN and CDR2 SYGVQD (reference sequence). Trimming removed 0 bases from V and 5 bases from J, with 5 bases in between. The CDR3 loop reads CASSESPHNEQFF. The DNA of the CDR3 is TGCGCCAGCAGTGAGTCTCCCCACAATGAGCAGTTCTTC.

V gene TRBV19 combines with J gene TRBJ1-5; 8 nucleotides match TRBD1. The CDR3 loop spans 14 amino acids. Germline-derived CDR1 and CDR2 are LNHDA and SQIVND (reference sequence). Germline trimming cut 2 bases from V and 5 bases from J; bases unmatched to any gene: 2. The CDR3 loop reads CASSIIQGDQPQHF. In DNA, the CDR3 is TGTGCCAGTAGTATAATACAGGGGGATCAGCCCCAGCATTTT.

The V call is TRBV5-1, the J call TRBJ1-2; 7 nucleotides agree with TRBD1. V was pared by 0 bases and J by 4 bases, with 12 bases of the junction left unmatched. This CDR3 region has 17 residues. CDR1 and CDR2 (germline): SGHRS, YFSETQ. CDR3 sequence reads: CASSLAEGARAGYGYTF. The CDR3 region has the DNA TGCGCCAGCAGCTTGGCCGAGGGGGCGCGGGCCGGCTATGGCTACACCTTC.

V gene TRBV10-3 combines with J gene TRBJ2-5; D call uncertain. CDR3 length equals 15 residues. V gave up 2 bases and J gave up 5 bases, with 15 bases separating them. Germline values: CDR1 ENHRY, CDR2 SYGVKD. The CDR3 coding sequence is TGTGCCATCAGTGAGAGGCCGCTATCCGTCGAGACCCAGTACTTC. Amino acid sequence: CAISERPLSVETQYF.

This sequence joins TRBV10-2 and TRBJ2-5; the D is unclear. The J call may be wrong; the DNA end is better matched by TRBJ2-7. The CDR3 loop spans 15 amino acids. Germline assignment: CDR1 WSHSY and CDR2 SAAADI. CDR3 in DNA: TGCGCCAGCAGCGAGACACAGAAAAGCTCCTACGAGCAGTACTTC. It is translated as CASSETQKSSYEQYF.

V and J are TRBV5-6 and TRBJ1-1, with TRBD1 as a possible D gene (5 bases). The germline V and J ends were trimmed by 4 bases and 1 base, with 8 bases remaining between them. CDR1 and CDR2 from the germline V gene are SGHDT and YYEEEE. This CDR3 region has 13 residues. Here the CDR3 reads CASSQTGNTEAFF. CDR3 nucleotides: TGTGCCAGCAGCCAAACAGGGAACACTGAAGCTTTCTTT.